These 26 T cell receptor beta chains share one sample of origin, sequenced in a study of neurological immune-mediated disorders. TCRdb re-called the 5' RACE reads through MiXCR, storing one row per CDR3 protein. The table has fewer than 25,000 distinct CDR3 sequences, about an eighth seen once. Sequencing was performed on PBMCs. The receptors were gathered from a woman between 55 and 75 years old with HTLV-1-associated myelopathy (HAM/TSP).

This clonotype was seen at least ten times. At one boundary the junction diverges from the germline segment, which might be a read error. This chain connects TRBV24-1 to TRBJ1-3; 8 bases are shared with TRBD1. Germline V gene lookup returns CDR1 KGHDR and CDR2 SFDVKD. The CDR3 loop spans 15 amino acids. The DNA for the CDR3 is TGTGCCACCAGTGACCCCGGGACAGGAGAAGCCACCAAGGATTTC. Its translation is CATSDPGTGEATKDF.

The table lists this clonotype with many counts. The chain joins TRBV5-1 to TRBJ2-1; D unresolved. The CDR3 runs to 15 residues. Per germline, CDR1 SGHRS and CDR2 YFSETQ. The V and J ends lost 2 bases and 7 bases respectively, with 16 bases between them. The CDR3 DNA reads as TGCGCCAGCAGCTTTGGAAACACCGGCCCGAATGAGCAGTTCTTC. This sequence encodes CASSFGNTGPNEQFF.

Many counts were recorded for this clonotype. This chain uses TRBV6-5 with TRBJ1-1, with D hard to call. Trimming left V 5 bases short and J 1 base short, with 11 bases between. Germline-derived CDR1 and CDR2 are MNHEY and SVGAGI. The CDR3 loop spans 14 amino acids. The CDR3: CASSLRSRNTEAFF. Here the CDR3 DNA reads TGTGCCAGCAGTCTCCGAAGCAGGAACACTGAAGCTTTCTTT.

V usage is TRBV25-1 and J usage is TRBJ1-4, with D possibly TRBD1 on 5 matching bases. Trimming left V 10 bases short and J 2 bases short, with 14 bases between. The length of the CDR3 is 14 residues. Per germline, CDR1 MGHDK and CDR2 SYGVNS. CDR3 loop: CATSQTVTNEKLFF. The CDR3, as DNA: TGTGCCACCTCTCAGACAGTCACTAATGAAAAACTGTTTTTT.

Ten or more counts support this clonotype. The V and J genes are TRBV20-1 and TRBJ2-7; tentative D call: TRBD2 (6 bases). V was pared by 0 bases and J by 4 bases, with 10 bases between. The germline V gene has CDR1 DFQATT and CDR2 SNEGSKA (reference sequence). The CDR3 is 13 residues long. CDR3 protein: CSAREPGLYEQYF. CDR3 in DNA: TGCAGTGCTAGAGAACCTGGACTATACGAGCAGTACTTC.

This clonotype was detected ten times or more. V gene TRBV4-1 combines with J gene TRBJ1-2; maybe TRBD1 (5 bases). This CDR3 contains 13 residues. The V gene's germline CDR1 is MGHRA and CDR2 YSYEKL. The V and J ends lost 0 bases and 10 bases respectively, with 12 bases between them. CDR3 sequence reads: CASSQDRGVAYTF. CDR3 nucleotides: TGCGCCAGCAGCCAAGATAGGGGAGTAGCCTACACCTTC.

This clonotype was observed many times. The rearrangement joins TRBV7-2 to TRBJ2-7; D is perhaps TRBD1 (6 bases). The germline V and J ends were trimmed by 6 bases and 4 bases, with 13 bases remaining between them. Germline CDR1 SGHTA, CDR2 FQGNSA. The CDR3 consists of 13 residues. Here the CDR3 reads CASSLSQGYEQYF. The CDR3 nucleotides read TGTGCCAGCAGTCTTTCACAGGGTTACGAGCAGTACTTC.

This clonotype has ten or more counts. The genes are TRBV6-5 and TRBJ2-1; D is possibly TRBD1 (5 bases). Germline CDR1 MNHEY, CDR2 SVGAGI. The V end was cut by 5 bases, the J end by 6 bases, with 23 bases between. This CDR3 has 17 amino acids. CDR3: CASSEPRAAARGNEQFF. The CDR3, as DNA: TGTGCCAGCAGTGAACCCCGGGCGGCGGCTAGGGGCAATGAGCAGTTCTTC.

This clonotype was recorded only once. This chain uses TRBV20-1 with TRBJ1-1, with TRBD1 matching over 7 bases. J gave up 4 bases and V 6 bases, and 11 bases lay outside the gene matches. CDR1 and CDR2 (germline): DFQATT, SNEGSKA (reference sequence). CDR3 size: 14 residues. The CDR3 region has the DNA TGCAGTGCACTTGCCAGGGGGATAGGCACTGAAGCTTTCTTT. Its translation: CSALARGIGTEAFF.

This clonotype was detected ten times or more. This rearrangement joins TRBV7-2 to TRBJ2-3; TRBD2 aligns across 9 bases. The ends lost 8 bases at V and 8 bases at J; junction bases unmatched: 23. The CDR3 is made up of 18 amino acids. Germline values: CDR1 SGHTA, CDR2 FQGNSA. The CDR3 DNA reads TGTGCCAGCCGTCCGGGGATAGCGGGGGCCACCACCGCAGCTACGCAGTATTTT. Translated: CASRPGIAGATTAATQYF.

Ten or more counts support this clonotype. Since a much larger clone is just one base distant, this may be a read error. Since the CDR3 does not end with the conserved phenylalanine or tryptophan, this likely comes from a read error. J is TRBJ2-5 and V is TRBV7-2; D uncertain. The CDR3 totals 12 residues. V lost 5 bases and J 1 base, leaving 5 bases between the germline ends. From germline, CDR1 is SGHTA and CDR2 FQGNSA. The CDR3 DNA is TGTGCCAGCAGCCACCCCCAAGAGACCCAGTACTCC. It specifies CASSHPQETQYS.

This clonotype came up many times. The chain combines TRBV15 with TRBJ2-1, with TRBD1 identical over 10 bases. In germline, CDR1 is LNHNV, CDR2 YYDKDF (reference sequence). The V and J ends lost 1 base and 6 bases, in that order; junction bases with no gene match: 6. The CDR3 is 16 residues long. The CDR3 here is CATSRVDRDRGNEQFF. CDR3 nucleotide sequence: TGTGCCACCAGCAGAGTTGACCGGGACAGGGGCAATGAGCAGTTCTTC.

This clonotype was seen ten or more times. In DNA, the CDR3 is TGCGCCAGCAGTGAGGGAGCTCTCCGGGGCGAGCAGTACTTC. It is translated as CASSEGALRGEQYF. This chain links TRBV10-1 with TRBJ2-7, with D tentatively TRBD2 (5 bases). Germline V CDR1 and CDR2: WNHNN, SYGVQD (reference sequence). CDR3 length equals 14 residues. The V gene lost 2 bases and the J gene lost 6 bases, with 14 bases spanning the gap.

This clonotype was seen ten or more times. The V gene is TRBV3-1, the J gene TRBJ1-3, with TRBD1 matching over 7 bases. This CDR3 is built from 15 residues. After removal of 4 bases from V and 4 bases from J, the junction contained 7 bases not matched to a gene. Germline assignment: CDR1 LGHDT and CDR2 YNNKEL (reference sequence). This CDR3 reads CASSPLWDSGNTIYF. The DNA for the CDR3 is TGTGCCAGCAGCCCTCTTTGGGACAGCGGAAACACCATATATTTT. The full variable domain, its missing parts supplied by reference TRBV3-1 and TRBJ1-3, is DTAVSQTPKYLVTQMGNDKSIKCEQNLGHDTMYWYKQDSKKFLKIMFSYNNKELIINETVPNRFSPKSPDKAHLNLHINSLELGDSAVYFCASSPLWDSGNTIYFGEGSWLTVV.

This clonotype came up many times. The CDR3 coding sequence is TGTGCCAGCTCACTTCAGGTCTTTCAAGAGACCCAGTACTTC. Translation: CASSLQVFQETQYF. The chain couples TRBV18 to TRBJ2-5; D remains ambiguous. V was shortened by 4 bases and J by 2 bases, with 11 bases between the two germline ends. Germline CDR1 and CDR2: KGHSH and LQKENI. CDR3 size: 14 residues.

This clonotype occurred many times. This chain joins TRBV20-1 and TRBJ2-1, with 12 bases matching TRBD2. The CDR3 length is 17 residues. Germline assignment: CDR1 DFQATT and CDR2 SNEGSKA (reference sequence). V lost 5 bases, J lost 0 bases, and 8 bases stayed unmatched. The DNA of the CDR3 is TGCAGTGCTTTGACTAGCGGGGGTGTGAGCTCCTACAATGAGCAGTTCTTC. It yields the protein CSALTSGGVSSYNEQFF.

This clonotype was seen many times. CDR3: CASSQDVHGGAATNEKLFF. The CDR3 DNA is TGCGCCAGCAGCCAAGACGTTCATGGGGGGGCAGCAACTAATGAAAAACTGTTTTTT. This sequence joins TRBV4-3 and TRBJ1-4; the D gene is possibly TRBD1 (6 bases). Trimming took off 0 bases at V and 0 bases at J, with 17 bases between the two ends. Per germline, CDR1 LGHNA and CDR2 YSLEER. The CDR3 has 19 residues.

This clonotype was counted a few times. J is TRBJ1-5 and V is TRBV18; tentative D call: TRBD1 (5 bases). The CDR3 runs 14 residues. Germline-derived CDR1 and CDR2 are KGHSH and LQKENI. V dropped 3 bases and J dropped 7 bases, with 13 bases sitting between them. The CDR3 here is CASSPPGLEQPQHF. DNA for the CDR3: TGTGCCAGCTCACCGCCGGGGCTGGAGCAGCCCCAGCATTTT.

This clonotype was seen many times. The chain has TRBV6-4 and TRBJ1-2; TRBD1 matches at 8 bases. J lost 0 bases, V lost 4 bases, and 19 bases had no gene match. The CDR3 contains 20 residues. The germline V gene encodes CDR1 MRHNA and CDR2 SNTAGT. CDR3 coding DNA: TGTGCCAGCAGTGCCCTCCGGCAGGGGGCCCTGACTATAGCTAACTATGGCTACACCTTC. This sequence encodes CASSALRQGALTIANYGYTF.

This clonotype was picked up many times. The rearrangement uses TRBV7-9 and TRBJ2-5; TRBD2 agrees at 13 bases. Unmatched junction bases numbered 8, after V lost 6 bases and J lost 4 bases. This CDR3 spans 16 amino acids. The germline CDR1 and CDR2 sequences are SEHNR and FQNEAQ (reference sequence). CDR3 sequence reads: CASSRKTSGRRETQYF. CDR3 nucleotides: TGTGCCAGCAGTCGTAAGACTAGCGGGAGGCGAGAGACCCAGTACTTC.

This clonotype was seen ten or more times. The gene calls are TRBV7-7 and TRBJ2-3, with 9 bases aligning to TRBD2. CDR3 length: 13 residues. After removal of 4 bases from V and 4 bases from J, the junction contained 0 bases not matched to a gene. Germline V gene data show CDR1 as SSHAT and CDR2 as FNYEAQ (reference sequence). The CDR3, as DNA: TGTGCCAGCAGCTGGACTAGCGCAGATACGCAGTATTTT. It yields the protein CASSWTSADTQYF.

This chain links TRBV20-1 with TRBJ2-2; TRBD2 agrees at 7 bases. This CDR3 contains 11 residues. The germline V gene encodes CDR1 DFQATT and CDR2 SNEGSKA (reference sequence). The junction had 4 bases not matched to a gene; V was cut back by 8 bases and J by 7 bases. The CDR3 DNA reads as TGCAGTCTCCGGACTAGCGGGGAGCTGTTTTTT. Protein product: CSLRTSGELFF.

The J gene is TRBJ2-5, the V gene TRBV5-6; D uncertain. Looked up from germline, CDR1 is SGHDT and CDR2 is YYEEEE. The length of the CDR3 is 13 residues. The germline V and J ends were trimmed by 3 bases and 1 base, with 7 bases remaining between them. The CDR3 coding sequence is TGTGCCAGCAGCTCGGCAGGCCAAGAGACCCAGTACTTC. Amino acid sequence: CASSSAGQETQYF.

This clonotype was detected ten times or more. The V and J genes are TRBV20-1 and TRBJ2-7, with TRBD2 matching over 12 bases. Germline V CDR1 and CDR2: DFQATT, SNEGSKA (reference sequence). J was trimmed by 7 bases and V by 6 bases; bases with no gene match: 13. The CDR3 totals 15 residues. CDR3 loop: CSANAPLGLAGEQYF. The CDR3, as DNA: TGCAGTGCCAACGCCCCTTTAGGACTAGCGGGAGAGCAGTACTTC.

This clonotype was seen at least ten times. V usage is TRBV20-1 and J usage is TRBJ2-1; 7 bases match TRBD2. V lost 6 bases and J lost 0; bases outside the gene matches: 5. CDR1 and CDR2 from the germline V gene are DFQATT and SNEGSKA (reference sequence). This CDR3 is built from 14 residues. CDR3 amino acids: CSAGGDYSYNEQFF. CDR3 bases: TGCAGTGCGGGGGGGGACTACTCCTACAATGAGCAGTTCTTC.

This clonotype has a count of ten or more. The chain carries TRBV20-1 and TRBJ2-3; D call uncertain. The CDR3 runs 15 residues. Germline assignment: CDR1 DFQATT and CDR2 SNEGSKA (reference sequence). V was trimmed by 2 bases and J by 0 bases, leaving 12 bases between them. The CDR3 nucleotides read TGCAGTGCTAGATTCGGCGGAGTCAGCACAGATACGCAGTATTTT. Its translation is CSARFGGVSTDTQYF.